This TCR beta chain was recorded in a study of blood T cell repertoires in COVID-19 (dated by TCRdb to 2018 to 2021). Describing the broader study: The collaborator samples originated in the United States, Italy and Spain and spanned the acute and convalescent phases of COVID-19. Samples were obtained from the ongoing ImmuneRACE study (first 160 participants) and from over 1,000 subjects provided by 6 global collaborators. A de-identified subject ID, COVID-19 status, age in years and sex were almost always included in the sample metadata. Where available, HLA class I and class II types were obtained from metadata supplied by the sample provider rather than from assay-based typing. The repertoires were released in a freely available public database intended as a resource for research on the immune response to SARS-CoV-2. Subjects who had been exposed to COVID-19, were actively infected with it, or had recovered from it provided the deeply sampled blood TCRbeta repertoires that made up the dataset. The prospective study material was composed of cDNA or gDNA derived from T cells, B-cell-depleted T cells, or PBMCs. On the study overall, not on this receptor specifically: The quantity of clinical and demographic metadata differed by source and by participant and was supplied without curation.

The CDR3 has 14 amino acids, counting the end cysteine and phenylalanine. Only the CDR3 region is kept as DNA, spanning 42 bases read in frame from base 1. Germline trimming: 5 bases from V, 7 bases from J; junction bases outside gene matches: 7. Via the germline V gene, CDR1 is KGHSH and CDR2 LQKENI. TCRbeta CDR3 regions were amplified from genomic DNA using the immunoSEQ Assay, a bias-controlled multiplex PCR. The source study handled its data this way. Nucleated cell counts per sample were estimated from amplification of reference gene primers within the assay. To quantify the absolute abundance of each unique TCRbeta CDR3 rearrangement, sequence reads were collapsed and filtered. Productive Simpson clonality was computed per sample as the square root of Simpson's diversity index over productive rearrangements. Drawn from immuneACCESS, this table holds only the in-frame rearrangements with V and J called that TCRdb kept. Clones are partly lost; checked studies trace under half to an unresolved V gene and leave the rest unexplained. That table furnishes V, J and clone size, whereas the DNA furnished D and trimming. In all, the sample holds 95,000 to 150,000 clones, and around 83% of those were seen once. In total, the top ten clones hold 3% to 4.5% of the sample.

Participants in the prospective study were enrolled through a virtual design, were aged roughly 18 to 95 years, and lived in 20 to 30 United States geographic areas. In the prospective study, participants were assigned to cohorts based on the clinical history participants reported in a screening survey and a study questionnaire. Recovered participants in ImmuneRACE Cohort 3 were defined as having two consecutive negative NP/OP PCR tests, clearance from a healthcare professional, or resolution of symptoms. Mobile phlebotomists in the prospective study collected whole blood, serum and a nasopharyngeal or oropharyngeal swab from every participant. Additional blood draws and questionnaires over an approximately two-month period could optionally be provided by prospective study participants. Before DNA extraction, prospective study blood samples were shipped either frozen or at room temperature. With respect to this clone: This receptor's antigen is unknown. No base-level quality is on record; no much larger clone is a single base apart.

The sample was PBMCs or T cells enriched from blood (not recorded which). The V and J segments used are TRBV18 and TRBJ2-1, with 8 central nucleotides matching TRBD1. The clonotype comes from a woman between 25 and 40 years old who had recovered from COVID-19. The nucleotide sequence reads TGTGCCAGCTCAAAGGACAGGGTTGGTAATGAGCAGTTCTTC. This codes for CASSKDRVGNEQFF.